These 12 T cell receptor beta chains were all obtained from the same sample, sequenced in a study of blood T cell repertoires in COVID-19. Assay used: immunoSEQ multiplex PCR; TCRdb lists only in-frame clones, some missing. The repertoire holds 170,000 or so clones, with approximately 84% as singletons. Specimen: peripheral blood. The receptors were gathered from a man between 18 and 35 years old with active or convalescent COVID-19.

The rearrangement links TRBV2 to TRBJ1-3; no clear D gene. CDR1 and CDR2 from the germline V gene are SNHLY and FYNNEI. The CDR3 runs to 16 residues. The ends were cut back, 7 bases at V and 1 base at J, with 17 bases in the middle. CDR3 loop: CASTRQVSTSGNTIYF. DNA for the CDR3: TGTGCCAGCACCCGCCAGGTCAGCACATCTGGAAACACCATATATTTT.

V usage is TRBV10-1 and J usage is TRBJ2-1, with 11 nucleotides matching TRBD2. Germline V gives CDR1 WNHNN, CDR2 SYGVQD (reference sequence). CDR3 length: 16 amino acids. The V gene end was trimmed by 4 bases and the J gene end by 5 bases; junction bases not matched to a gene: 7. CDR3 protein: CASSGTSGRGNNEQFF. The CDR3 nucleotides read TGCGCCAGCAGTGGAACTAGCGGGAGAGGGAACAATGAGCAGTTCTTC.

This clone turned up a few times. The chain has TRBV5-4 and TRBJ1-1, with 8 bases aligning to TRBD1. Germline values: CDR1 SGHNT, CDR2 YYREEE (reference sequence). The CDR3 has 14 amino acids. Losses at the gene ends were 4 bases for V and 2 bases for J; bases not matched to a gene: 4. Here the CDR3 reads CASSLGTGNTEAFF. As DNA, the CDR3 is TGTGCCAGCAGCCTCGGGACAGGCAACACTGAAGCTTTCTTT.

The rearrangement uses TRBV5-1 and TRBJ1-6; the D is unclear. V lost 0 bases and J 5 bases, leaving 6 bases between the germline ends. The germline V gene has CDR1 SGHRS and CDR2 YFSETQ. The CDR3 runs 14 residues. The CDR3 is CASSLVTDNSPLHF. DNA of the CDR3: TGCGCCAGCAGCTTGGTCACAGATAATTCACCCCTCCACTTT.

This chain uses TRBV6-2 or TRBV6-3 with TRBJ2-7; 11 nucleotides align to TRBD2. V lost 4 bases to trimming and J lost 4 bases; unmatched junction nucleotides: 9. CDR3 length equals 16 residues. Germline CDR1 MNHEY, CDR2 SVGEGT. Here the CDR3 DNA reads TGTGCCAGCAGTTCGCTAGCGGGGGGCTCCACATACGAGCAGTACTTC. Protein sequence: CASSSLAGGSTYEQYF.

This chain connects TRBV3-1 (or the pseudogene TRBV3-2) to TRBJ1-2, with D possibly TRBD1 on 6 matching bases. V was clipped by 0 bases and J by 0 bases, with 14 bases between them. The CDR3 covers 17 residues. Germline assignment: CDR1 LGHDT and CDR2 YNNKEL (reference sequence). CDR3 sequence reads: CASSQDRGQPANYGYTF. The DNA for the CDR3 is TGTGCCAGCAGCCAAGATAGGGGACAACCAGCTAACTATGGCTACACCTTC.

The chain couples TRBV5-6 to TRBJ2-1, with TRBD2 as a possible D gene (7 bases). The CDR3 totals 15 residues. Trimming removed 3 bases at V and 7 bases at J, with 17 bases between. CDR1 and CDR2 (germline): SGHDT, YYEEEE. The CDR3 spells CASSSTRTAGNEQFF. The CDR3 DNA reads TGTGCCAGCAGCTCCACGAGGACAGCGGGGAATGAGCAGTTCTTC.

The chain is built from TRBV2 and TRBJ1-2; D might be TRBD1 (6 bases). The CDR3 sequence is 13 residues long. In germline, CDR1 is SNHLY, CDR2 FYNNEI. The ends were cut back, 6 bases at V and 5 bases at J, with 13 bases in the middle. The CDR3 DNA reads TGTGCCAGCAGCCCAGGACAGTCATATGGCTACACCTTC. Its translation is CASSPGQSYGYTF.

This clone was counted once. CDR3 in DNA: TGTGCCAGCAGCTTTGGGCAAATTAAGGTCTCACCCCTCCACTTT. Its protein is CASSFGQIKVSPLHF. V is TRBV11-2 and J is TRBJ1-6; D gene uncertain. The V and J ends lost 3 bases and 10 bases respectively, with 16 bases between them. Per the germline V gene, CDR1 is SGHAT and CDR2 is FQNNGV. The CDR3 has 15 amino acids. The variable domain in full, with the rest retrieved from reference TRBV11-2 and TRBJ1-6, is EAGVAQSPRYKIIEKRQSVAFWCNPISGHATLYWYQQILGQGPKLLIQFQNNGVVDDSQLPKDRFSAERLKGVDSTLKIQPAKLEDSAVYLCASSFGQIKVSPLHFGNGTRLTVT.

The chain combines TRBV2 with TRBJ2-7, with TRBD2 matching 7 bases. Germline V gene lookup returns CDR1 SNHLY and CDR2 FYNNEI. V gave up 2 bases and J gave up 4 bases; unmatched junction bases: 11. The CDR3 is 16 amino acids. The CDR3 spells CASSEQSGLISYEQYF. CDR3 coding DNA: TGTGCCAGCAGTGAACAATCGGGACTAATCTCTTACGAGCAGTACTTC.

The rearrangement uses TRBV9 and TRBJ2-5, with TRBD2 matching over 8 bases. This CDR3 has 15 amino acids. Germline V gives CDR1 SGDLS, CDR2 YYNGEE. The trim removed 0 bases at V and 5 bases at J, leaving 6 bases unmatched. CDR3 DNA: TGTGCCAGCAGCGTAGGAGAGCGGGGGTCGGAGACCCAGTACTTC. Its protein is CASSVGERGSETQYF.

This clone was seen once. V usage is TRBV15 and J usage is TRBJ2-7; D is unclear. With 0 bases removed from V and 5 bases from J, the gap between germline ends came to 14 bases. In germline, CDR1 is LNHNV, CDR2 YYDKDF (reference sequence). The CDR3 consists of 15 residues. CDR3 DNA: TGTGCCACCAGCAGAGACCCTTGGCAGAACAACGAGCAGTACTTC. This gives the protein CATSRDPWQNNEQYF.